These 26 T cell receptor beta chains share one sample of origin, sequenced in a study of blood T cell repertoires in COVID-19. TCRdb keeps only in-frame clones here, not all; method: immunoSEQ multiplex PCR. This table holds about 190,000 clones, around 87% found once. Sequencing was carried out using peripheral blood. The receptors come from a man aged 35 to 55 with active or convalescent COVID-19.

V is TRBV28 and J is TRBJ2-7; D not certain. This CDR3 has 13 residues. Germline V lookup: CDR1 MDHEN, CDR2 SYDVKM. Trimming removed 3 bases at V and 0 bases at J, with 6 bases between. CDR3 nucleotide sequence: TGTGCCAGCAGTTTGACTTTCTCCTACGAGCAGTACTTC. Translated, it gives CASSLTFSYEQYF.

This chain joins TRBV29-1 and TRBJ1-1; D possibly corresponds to TRBD1 (5 bases). Between the trimmed V and J ends, which lost 7 bases and 1 base, there was a span of 13 bases. CDR1 is SQVTM, CDR2 ANQGSEA, per germline. The CDR3 consists of 13 residues. Here the CDR3 DNA reads TGCAGCGCATCTCAGACAGAGAACACTGAAGCTTTCTTT. Its translation: CSASQTENTEAFF. Filled out from reference TRBV29-1 and TRBJ1-1, the complete variable domain reads SAVISQKPSRDICQRGTSLTIQCQVDSQVTMMFWYRQQPGQSLTLIATANQGSEATYESGFVIDKFPISRPNLTFSTLTVSNMSPEDSSIYLCSASQTENTEAFFGQGTRLTVV.

A few counts support this clone. The chain couples TRBV7-2 to TRBJ1-1; 7 nucleotides match TRBD1. The CDR3 runs to 14 residues. V was pared by 5 bases and J by 2 bases, with 5 bases of the junction left unmatched. The V gene's germline CDR1 is SGHTA and CDR2 FQGNSA. The CDR3 loop reads CASSPTGVNTEAFF. Written as DNA, the CDR3 is TGTGCCAGCAGCCCAACAGGGGTAAACACTGAAGCTTTCTTT.

This chain connects TRBV4-1 to TRBJ1-3; TRBD1 matches at 8 bases. CDR3 length: 15 residues. Per germline, CDR1 MGHRA and CDR2 YSYEKL. The V gene end was trimmed by 4 bases and the J gene end by 2 bases; junction bases not matched to a gene: 4. DNA of the CDR3: TGCGCCAGCAGCCGTGGACAGGGCGCTGGAAACACCATATATTTT. Its translation is CASSRGQGAGNTIYF.

This sequence joins TRBV6-6 and TRBJ2-5, with TRBD1 as a possible D gene (6 bases). Deletions cut 5 bases from V and 4 bases from J, with 11 bases between. Germline loops: CDR1 MNHNY, CDR2 SVGAGI (reference sequence). The CDR3 loop spans 13 amino acids. For the CDR3, the DNA is TGTGCCAGCAGTCAACAGGGTGGAGAGACCCAGTACTTC. Protein: CASSQQGGETQYF.

The chain carries TRBV10-2 and TRBJ1-4; 8 bases agree with TRBD1. There are 17 residues in the CDR3. The germline gives CDR1 WSHSY, CDR2 SAAADI. The V gene end was trimmed by 3 bases and the J gene end by 0 bases; junction bases not matched to a gene: 6. CDR3 loop: CASSDRGRSATNEKLFF. In DNA, the CDR3 is TGCGCCAGCAGTGACAGGGGGCGATCGGCAACTAATGAAAAACTGTTTTTT.

The sample holds one count of this clone. V gene TRBV7-9 combines with J gene TRBJ2-5; TRBD2 matches 7 bases. V was pared by 5 bases and J by 0 bases, with 9 bases of the junction left unmatched. CDR1 is SEHNR, CDR2 FQNEAQ, per germline (reference sequence). This CDR3 has 16 amino acids. The CDR3 DNA sequence: TGTGCCAGCAGCCCGGGGGGTGGTGGGCACCAAGAGACCCAGTACTTC. Protein sequence: CASSPGGGGHQETQYF. Based on the CDR3 plus reference TRBV7-9 and TRBJ2-5, the full variable domain is DTGVSQNPRHKITKRGQNVTFRCDPISEHNRLYWYRQTLGQGPEFLTYFQNEAQLEKSRLLSDRFSAERPKGSFSTLEIQRTEQGDSAMYLCASSPGGGGHQETQYFGPGTRLLVL.

In its sample, this clone was seen once. The V gene is TRBV7-3, the J gene TRBJ1-1, with D perhaps matching TRBD1 (6 bases). Trimming removed 0 bases at V and 3 bases at J, with 8 bases between. The CDR3 has 14 residues. Looked up from germline, CDR1 is SGHTA and CDR2 is FQGTGA. CDR3 DNA sequence: TGTGCCAGCAGCTTAACGGGGGCGGACACTGAAGCTTTCTTT. Its translation is CASSLTGADTEAFF.

This rearrangement joins TRBV4-2 to TRBJ2-3; 11 nucleotides agree with TRBD2. V was pared by 0 bases and J by 6 bases, with 5 bases of the junction left unmatched. The germline gives CDR1 LGHNA, CDR2 YNFKEQ. CDR3 length equals 16 residues. CDR3 nucleotide sequence: TGTGCCAGCAGCCAAGAGGGGACTAGCGGAGGGGATACGCAGTATTTT. Encoded protein: CASSQEGTSGGDTQYF.

V is TRBV24-1 and J is TRBJ2-5; a weak D match, TRBD2 (5 bases). V lost 3 bases, J lost 2 bases, and 9 bases lay in between. The CDR3 is 14 amino acids. Germline V gene lookup returns CDR1 KGHDR and CDR2 SFDVKD. As DNA, the CDR3 is TGTGCCACCAGTGATCGTAGGAGGCAAGAGACCCAGTACTTC. This translates into CATSDRRRQETQYF.

The CDR3 DNA reads TGTGCCAGCAGTGGACTAGCGGGGCTTCGCTCCTACAATGAGCAGTTCTTC. Protein product: CASSGLAGLRSYNEQFF. V gene TRBV6-2 or TRBV6-3 combines with J gene TRBJ2-1; 12 nucleotides align to TRBD2. CDR1 MNHEY and CDR2 SVGEGT come from the germline V gene. Trimming at V came to 5 bases and at J to 0 bases, leaving 5 bases not matched to a gene. The CDR3 contains 17 residues.

The genes are TRBV12-3 or TRBV12-4 and TRBJ1-3; D is uncertain. V was trimmed by 2 bases and J by 2 bases, leaving 4 bases between them. The CDR3 covers 13 residues. The CDR3 DNA sequence: TGTGCCAGCAGTTTACAGACTGGAAACACCATATATTTT. It encodes CASSLQTGNTIYF.

The chain joins TRBV7-2 to TRBJ1-1; D gene uncertain. Germline CDR1 SGHTA, CDR2 FQGNSA. The CDR3 length is 11 residues. The V gene lost 3 bases and the J gene lost 7 bases, with 6 bases spanning the gap. CDR3 nucleotides: TGTGCCAGCAGCTTGGGAGTTGAAGCTTTCTTT. Residues: CASSLGVEAFF.

The V gene is TRBV11-2, the J gene TRBJ1-1; D is ambiguous. Trimming stripped 1 base from V and 5 bases from J, with 8 bases between. The CDR3 is 13 amino acids. Germline CDR1 and CDR2: SGHAT and FQNNGV. This CDR3 is CASSLGSGTEAFF. As DNA, the CDR3 is TGTGCCAGCAGCTTAGGTTCCGGGACTGAAGCTTTCTTT.

The chain combines TRBV2 with TRBJ1-5; TRBD1 matches 7 bases. This CDR3 contains 13 residues. The ends lost 11 bases at V and 11 bases at J; junction bases unmatched: 15. Germline-derived CDR1 and CDR2 are SNHLY and FYNNEI. CDR3 residues: CAGSGQSKLAQHF. CDR3 sequence (DNA): TGTGCCGGATCGGGACAGTCGAAGTTGGCCCAGCATTTT.

The chain couples TRBV29-1 to TRBJ2-7, with a weak D call TRBD1 (5 bases). Trimming stripped 6 bases from V and 4 bases from J, with 19 bases between. This CDR3 spans 14 amino acids. CDR1 and CDR2 from the germline V gene are SQVTM and ANQGSEA. The CDR3 protein is CSVEMQGVNYEQYF. As DNA, the CDR3 is TGCAGCGTGGAGATGCAGGGCGTGAATTACGAGCAGTACTTC.

This chain links TRBV4-1 with TRBJ2-7, with D tentatively TRBD1 (6 bases). The CDR3 consists of 13 residues. CDR1 is MGHRA, CDR2 YSYEKL, per germline. V was pared by 3 bases and J by 6 bases, with 12 bases between. The CDR3, as DNA: TGCGCCAGCAGCCATCCCGACAGGCCCGAGCAGTACTTC. This translates into CASSHPDRPEQYF.

J is TRBJ1-2 and V is TRBV7-2; D is undetermined. The CDR3 is 11 amino acids. CDR1 SGHTA and CDR2 FQGNSA come from the germline V gene. The germline V and J ends were trimmed by 5 bases and 5 bases, with 6 bases remaining between them. This chain's CDR3 is CASSLTYGYTF. The DNA of the CDR3 is TGTGCCAGCAGCCTCACTTATGGCTACACCTTC. Supplemented by reference TRBV7-2 and TRBJ1-2, the full variable domain reads GAGVSQSPSNKVTEKGKDVELRCDPISGHTALYWYRQSLGQGLEFLIYFQGNSAPDKSGLPSDRFSAERTGGSVSTLTIQRTQQEDSAVYLCASSLTYGYTFGSGTRLTVV.

This rearrangement joins TRBV2 to TRBJ1-1, with 7 bases identical to TRBD1. This CDR3 spans 12 amino acids. The ends lost 5 bases at V and 6 bases at J; junction bases unmatched: 3. The germline gives CDR1 SNHLY, CDR2 FYNNEI. The DNA of the CDR3 is TGTGCCAGCAGTCGACAGGGCTCTGAAGCTTTCTTT. Its protein is CASSRQGSEAFF.

The CDR3 protein is CASIRGEARNYNEQFF. CDR3 coding DNA: TGTGCCAGCATTCGCGGCGAGGCCCGCAACTACAATGAGCAGTTCTTC. V and J are TRBV2 and TRBJ2-1; D unresolved. The CDR3 totals 16 residues. CDR1 is SNHLY and CDR2 is FYNNEI in the germline V gene. V was clipped by 7 bases and J by 3 bases, with 19 bases between them.

The rearrangement joins TRBV9 to TRBJ1-2; 7 bases are shared with TRBD1. This CDR3 contains 13 residues. Looked up from germline, CDR1 is SGDLS and CDR2 is YYNGEE. Trimming cost V 3 bases and J 8 bases; bases outside gene matches: 7. The chain's CDR3 is CASSEETGFGYTF. The CDR3 DNA reads TGTGCCAGCAGCGAGGAGACAGGGTTCGGCTACACCTTC.

The chain combines TRBV5-1 with TRBJ2-5; 11 nucleotides match TRBD2. Germline lookup yields CDR1 SGHRS and CDR2 YFSETQ. Trimming removed 4 bases from V and 5 bases from J; junction bases left unmatched: 10. This CDR3 is 16 amino acids long. CDR3 DNA sequence: TGCGCCAGCAGCGGTGATAGCGGGGGGGCCGGTGAGACCCAGTACTTC. Its translation is CASSGDSGGAGETQYF.

The V and J genes are TRBV7-8 and TRBJ2-7; 8 nucleotides agree with TRBD1. The CDR3 is 15 amino acids. Germline trimming cut 2 bases from V and 6 bases from J; bases unmatched to any gene: 9. Germline V gene sequence: CDR1 SGHVS, CDR2 FQNEAQ. CDR3 nucleotides: TGTGCCAGCAGCTTATTAACAGGGGGGTTAGGCGAGCAGTACTTC. Translating it yields CASSLLTGGLGEQYF.

The gene calls are TRBV3-1 (or the pseudogene TRBV3-2) and TRBJ2-7; D possibly corresponds to TRBD1 (5 bases). Germline lookup yields CDR1 LGHDT and CDR2 YNNKEL (reference sequence). The CDR3 has 14 amino acids. V lost 1 base and J 6 bases, leaving 13 bases between the germline ends. The CDR3 DNA reads as TGTGCCAGCAGCCAAGTAACAGGTCGTGGCGAGCAGTACTTC. Translation gives CASSQVTGRGEQYF.

V usage is TRBV19 and J usage is TRBJ1-5; 8 nucleotides agree with TRBD1. The CDR3 totals 15 residues. Germline V gene data show CDR1 as LNHDA and CDR2 as SQIVND (reference sequence). V shed 8 bases, J shed 8 bases, and the junction held 14 bases outside the gene matches. CDR3 nucleotides: TGTGCCAGTGGCCCGGGACAGGAGCTTGATGAGCCCCAGCATTTT. Translation gives CASGPGQELDEPQHF.

This clone has more than one count but fewer than ten. The gene calls are TRBV30 and TRBJ2-2; no firm D call. The V and J ends lost 6 bases and 0 bases respectively, with 5 bases between them. Germline CDR1 reads GTSNPN; CDR2 reads SVGIG (reference sequence). The CDR3 length is 12 residues. The CDR3 DNA is TGTGCCTGTTCTACGAACACCGGGGAGCTGTTTTTT. Encoded protein: CACSTNTGELFF. Complete variable domain (other parts from reference TRBV30 and TRBJ2-2): SQTIHQWPATLVQPVGSPLSLECTVEGTSNPNLYWYRQAAGRGLQLLFYSVGIGQISSEVPQNLSASRPQDRQFILSSKKLLLSDSGFYLCACSTNTGELFFGEGSRLTVL.